The 27 T cell receptor beta chains below come from one sample, sequenced in a study of T-cell reconstitution after alpha-beta-depleted transplantation in children (dated by TCRdb to about 2016). The library was made by PCR. This sample was sequenced with an Illumina HiSeq 2500. Molecular barcoding was employed in the preparation of TCR libraries, with unique molecular identifiers being used to normalize TCRbeta repertoire quantification. Using fastp at Q25 and MiXCR, TCRdb reprocessed the public reads and kept productive beta chains. Duplicate CDR3 protein sequences are folded into a single record with the most common DNA and genes. The sample contains hundreds of thousands of distinct CDR3 sequences, more than 20% of them found a single time. Roughly 14% of the sample goes to the ten largest clones. The treatment or condition tag for this specimen amounts to: allogeneic hematopoietic cell transplantation with graft depleted of TCRalphabeta T cells and CD19 B cells.

The sample here was PBMCs, mostly from graft donor cells, taken 360 days after TCRalphabeta/CD19-depleted stem cell transplant. These TCRs come from a boy less than two years old who had a stem cell transplant for acute myeloid leukemia, so the T cells may come from the graft donor.

This clonotype occurred many times. This chain links TRBV12-3 or TRBV12-4 with TRBJ2-7; 10 positions agree with TRBD2. CDR3 length equals 14 residues. Unmatched junction bases numbered 5, after V lost 6 bases and J lost 3 bases. The CDR3 loop is CASSRGTSVYEQYF. The CDR3 DNA reads TGTGCCAGCAGCCGCGGGACTAGCGTCTACGAGCAGTACTTC.

The V gene is TRBV13, the J gene TRBJ2-7; 7 bases are a match to TRBD1. V lost 3 bases and J lost 0; bases outside the gene matches: 11. CDR1 PRHDT and CDR2 FYEKMQ come from the germline V gene (reference sequence). This CDR3 contains 17 residues. This chain's CDR3 is CASSFQGQRDSSYEQYF. CDR3 nucleotides: TGTGCCAGCAGCTTCCAGGGCCAGAGGGACAGCTCCTACGAGCAGTACTTC. Full variable domain (missing parts from reference TRBV13 and TRBJ2-7): AAGVIQSPRHLIKEKRETATLKCYPIPRHDTVYWYQQGPGQDPQFLISFYEKMQSDKGSIPDRFSAQQFSDYHSELNMSSLELGDSALYFCASSFQGQRDSSYEQYFGPGTRLTVT.

Ten or more counts support this clonotype. The chain is built from TRBV3-1 and TRBJ1-2; 8 nucleotides match TRBD1. This CDR3 has 13 residues. With 4 bases clipped from V and 8 bases from J, the junction kept 6 bases outside the gene matches. The germline CDR1 and CDR2 sequences are LGHDT and YNNKEL (reference sequence). The CDR3 region has the DNA TGTGCCAGCAGCCCCGGGACAGGCTGGGGCTACACCTTC. It encodes CASSPGTGWGYTF.

This clonotype was found a few times. The chain uses TRBV12-5 and TRBJ2-3, with D unclear. The V end lost 3 bases, the J end lost 2 bases, and 9 bases lay between the germline ends. There are 14 residues in the CDR3. Germline-derived CDR1 and CDR2 are LGHNT and FRNRAP. CDR3 in amino acids: CASGFAPNTDTQYF. As DNA, the CDR3 is TGTGCTAGTGGTTTCGCCCCTAACACAGATACGCAGTATTTT.

This clonotype occurred a few times. The chain employs TRBV6-6 and TRBJ2-1; D uncertain. The CDR3 spans 12 residues. CDR1 and CDR2 (germline): MNHNY, SVGAGI (reference sequence). The germline V and J ends were trimmed by 8 bases and 9 bases, with 14 bases remaining between them. In DNA, the CDR3 is TGTGCCAGCTCAAGAGTCCCAATTGAGCAGTTCTTC. Residues: CASSRVPIEQFF.

The gene calls are TRBV29-1 and TRBJ2-5; the match to TRBD2 covers 7 bases. V shed 0 bases, J shed 3 bases, and the junction held 4 bases outside the gene matches. Germline CDR1 SQVTM, CDR2 ANQGSEA. The CDR3 extends over 14 amino acids. The CDR3: CSVEDVLAEETQYF. In DNA form, the CDR3 reads TGCAGCGTTGAAGATGTGCTAGCGGAAGAGACCCAGTACTTC.

The chain joins TRBV25-1 to TRBJ1-1, with TRBD1 as a possible D gene (6 bases). From germline, CDR1 is MGHDK and CDR2 SYGVNS. The CDR3 loop spans 15 amino acids. The V end was cut by 3 bases, the J end by 7 bases, with 18 bases between. CDR3 DNA sequence: TGTGCCAGCAGTGATGGCGGGGGGCGCCCCGTTGAAGCTTTCTTT. Translation gives CASSDGGGRPVEAFF.

The rearrangement uses TRBV6-1 and TRBJ2-7; 7 nucleotides align to TRBD1. Per germline, CDR1 MNHNS and CDR2 SASEGT. V lost 4 bases and J lost 2; bases outside the gene matches: 8. The CDR3 loop spans 15 amino acids. The CDR3 nucleotides read TGTGCCAGCAGTGCCCGGACAGGCCATCCCTACGAGCAGTACGTC. Residues: CASSARTGHPYEQYV.

This clonotype has ten or more counts. The chain has TRBV11-2 and TRBJ1-1; tentatively, D is TRBD1 (5 bases). CDR1 SGHAT and CDR2 FQNNGV come from the germline V gene. V was cut by 4 bases and J by 0 bases, with 12 bases left in between. The length of the CDR3 is 15 residues. The CDR3 DNA is TGTGCCAGCAGCTCAAAGGCGGGGGTGAACACTGAAGCTTTCTTT. Encoded protein: CASSSKAGVNTEAFF.

A few counts support this clonotype. The chain joins TRBV20-1 to TRBJ2-3; 10 nucleotides line up with TRBD1. This CDR3 spans 16 amino acids. Germline V gene lookup returns CDR1 DFQATT and CDR2 SNEGSKA (reference sequence). The V gene end was trimmed by 6 bases and the J gene end by 1 base; junction bases not matched to a gene: 10. The CDR3 protein is CSAQEWGTGGTDTQYF. DNA of the CDR3: TGCAGTGCCCAGGAGTGGGGGACAGGGGGCACAGATACGCAGTATTTT.

This clonotype has a handful of counts. This chain links TRBV12-3 or TRBV12-4 with TRBJ2-2; possible D gene TRBD1, 5 bases. V was shortened by 8 bases and J by 7 bases, with 14 bases between the two germline ends. This CDR3 spans 13 amino acids. CDR3 sequence: CASSRRAYGELFF. CDR3 nucleotides: TGTGCCAGCTCACGCAGGGCCTACGGGGAGCTGTTTTTT.

J is TRBJ1-3 and V is TRBV12-3 or TRBV12-4; D is perhaps TRBD1 (5 bases). CDR3 size: 13 residues. V was pared by 10 bases and J by 2 bases, with 12 bases between. The CDR3 sequence: CATGGSAGNTIYF. The CDR3 DNA is TGTGCCACCGGGGGTTCGGCTGGAAACACCATATATTTT.

This clonotype was recorded a few times. CDR3 in amino acids: CSARYFSGSGNTIYF. DNA for the CDR3: TGCAGTGCTAGATATTTCAGCGGCTCTGGAAACACCATATATTTT. The rearrangement uses TRBV20-1 and TRBJ1-3; D not certain. V was cut by 2 bases and J by 0 bases, with 11 bases left in between. Germline V gene data show CDR1 as DFQATT and CDR2 as SNEGSKA (reference sequence). The CDR3 covers 15 residues.

The rearrangement joins TRBV20-1 to TRBJ1-5, with a tentative D call TRBD1 (6 bases). The V end lost 1 base, the J end lost 4 bases, and 11 bases lay between the germline ends. Germline lookup yields CDR1 DFQATT and CDR2 SNEGSKA (reference sequence). The CDR3 is 14 residues long. CDR3 bases: TGCAGTGCTAGAGTCGGACAGAAAAATCAGCCCCAGCATTTT. It yields the protein CSARVGQKNQPQHF.

This chain connects TRBV25-1 to TRBJ2-1, with TRBD1 matching over 7 bases. Per germline, CDR1 MGHDK and CDR2 SYGVNS. This CDR3 spans 14 amino acids. V dropped 3 bases and J dropped 8; count of bases not matched to a gene: 7. The CDR3 DNA reads as TGTGCCAGCAGTGACTACGACAGGGTGGATGAGCAGTTCTTC. Its protein product is CASSDYDRVDEQFF.

The table lists this clonotype with a few counts. The rearrangement joins TRBV20-1 to TRBJ2-2; 9 nucleotides match TRBD2. The germline CDR1 and CDR2 sequences are DFQATT and SNEGSKA (reference sequence). The CDR3 runs to 16 residues. Germline trimming cut 2 bases from V and 1 base from J; bases unmatched to any gene: 5. CDR3 protein: CSARSLAGKNTGELFF. The CDR3, as DNA: TGCAGTGCTAGATCCCTAGCGGGAAAGAACACCGGGGAGCTGTTTTTT.

V gene TRBV20-1 combines with J gene TRBJ2-5; 7 nucleotides line up with TRBD1. Germline V gives CDR1 DFQATT, CDR2 SNEGSKA (reference sequence). J gave up 7 bases and V 6 bases, and 17 bases lay outside the gene matches. The CDR3 sequence is 15 residues long. CDR3 sequence reads: CSAFDRDRSRVTQYF. The CDR3 DNA is TGCAGTGCCTTTGACAGGGATAGGTCTAGAGTGACCCAGTACTTC.

In this sample, this clonotype turned up many times. This sequence joins TRBV20-1 and TRBJ2-2; TRBD1 is a possible D gene (5 bases). Germline V CDR1 and CDR2: DFQATT, SNEGSKA (reference sequence). Trimming shortened V by 1 base and J by 8 bases, and 11 bases separated the two germline ends. The CDR3 loop spans 13 amino acids. In nucleotides, the CDR3 is TGCAGTGCTAGAGGCCCCAGGGCTGGGGAGCTGTTTTTT. This translates into CSARGPRAGELFF.

This clonotype has only a few counts. The chain carries TRBV6-5 and TRBJ2-1; D is uncertain. The CDR3 has 10 amino acids. The V gene lost 6 bases and the J gene lost 10 bases, with 7 bases spanning the gap. Germline CDR1 and CDR2: MNHEY and SVGAGI. For the CDR3, the DNA is TGTGCCAGCAGGAGAGGAGAGCAGTTCTTC. The encoded protein is CASRRGEQFF.

This clonotype has ten or more counts. J is TRBJ2-1 and V is TRBV29-1, with 9 positions matching TRBD1. CDR3 length equals 12 residues. V gave up 6 bases and J gave up 8 bases; unmatched junction bases: 5. Germline V gene lookup returns CDR1 SQVTM and CDR2 ANQGSEA. The CDR3 sequence: CSVGQGMDEQFF. DNA of the CDR3: TGCAGCGTCGGACAGGGGATGGATGAGCAGTTCTTC.

In its sample, this clonotype was seen a few times. The gene calls are TRBV20-1 and TRBJ2-4; TRBD1 agrees at 8 bases. V shed 5 bases, J shed 1 base, and the junction held 7 bases outside the gene matches. Germline CDR1 reads DFQATT; CDR2 reads SNEGSKA (reference sequence). This CDR3 comprises 15 residues. This CDR3 is CSAPRGLVAKNIQYF. CDR3 in DNA: TGCAGTGCTCCCAGGGGGCTAGTGGCCAAAAACATTCAGTACTTC.

This clonotype was seen more than once but under ten times. This sequence joins TRBV29-1 and TRBJ2-5; D unresolved. The CDR3 is made up of 14 amino acids. Trimming stripped 4 bases from V and 3 bases from J, with 15 bases between. Germline CDR1 SQVTM, CDR2 ANQGSEA. The CDR3 DNA follows: TGCAGCGTTGGAATGAAGGTGATGGAAGAGACCCAGTACTTC. Its translation: CSVGMKVMEETQYF.

This clonotype was detected a few times. The chain uses TRBV20-1 and TRBJ2-1; 9 nucleotides line up with TRBD1. The length of the CDR3 is 14 residues. With V trimmed by 2 bases and J by 8 bases, 7 bases remained unmatched. Germline CDR1 DFQATT, CDR2 SNEGSKA (reference sequence). CDR3 sequence: CSARPGQGRHEQFF. In nucleotides, the CDR3 is TGCAGTGCTAGACCGGGACAGGGTCGGCATGAGCAGTTCTTC.

The chain has TRBV5-1 and TRBJ2-5; D is perhaps TRBD1 or TRBD2 (7 bases each). CDR1 and CDR2 (germline): SGHRS, YFSETQ. CDR3 size: 15 residues. V dropped 2 bases and J dropped 3 bases, with 14 bases sitting between them. The CDR3 DNA reads TGCGCCAGCAGCTTCGATTCAGGGGGGGAAGAGACCCAGTACTTC. Translating gives CASSFDSGGEETQYF.

In this sample, this clonotype turned up many times. The V and J genes are TRBV6-5 and TRBJ2-1; weak D call: TRBD2 (5 bases). The CDR3 spans 13 residues. Germline V lookup: CDR1 MNHEY, CDR2 SVGAGI. V was pared by 1 base and J by 5 bases, with 6 bases between. The CDR3 bases are TGTGCCAGCAGTTACTTTAGCGACAATGAGCAGTTCTTC. It codes for CASSYFSDNEQFF.

This clonotype was found a few times. V is TRBV7-2 and J is TRBJ1-5, with D possibly TRBD1 on 5 matching bases. Germline loops: CDR1 SGHTA, CDR2 FQGNSA. CDR3 size: 15 residues. V lost 1 base, J lost 3 bases, and 10 bases lay in between. This CDR3 is CASSLGSGPNQPQHF. CDR3 nucleotides: TGTGCCAGCAGCTTAGGGTCAGGGCCCAATCAGCCCCAGCATTTT.

This clonotype was picked up a small number of times. This chain links TRBV10-3 with TRBJ2-7, with a weak D call TRBD2 (6 bases). This CDR3 contains 15 residues. Trimming cost V 3 bases and J 2 bases, with 14 bases left between them. Germline V gives CDR1 ENHRY, CDR2 SYGVKD. Here the CDR3 reads CAISDPGTSTYEQYF. The CDR3 coding sequence is TGTGCCATCAGTGACCCCGGGACTTCCACCTACGAGCAGTACTTC.